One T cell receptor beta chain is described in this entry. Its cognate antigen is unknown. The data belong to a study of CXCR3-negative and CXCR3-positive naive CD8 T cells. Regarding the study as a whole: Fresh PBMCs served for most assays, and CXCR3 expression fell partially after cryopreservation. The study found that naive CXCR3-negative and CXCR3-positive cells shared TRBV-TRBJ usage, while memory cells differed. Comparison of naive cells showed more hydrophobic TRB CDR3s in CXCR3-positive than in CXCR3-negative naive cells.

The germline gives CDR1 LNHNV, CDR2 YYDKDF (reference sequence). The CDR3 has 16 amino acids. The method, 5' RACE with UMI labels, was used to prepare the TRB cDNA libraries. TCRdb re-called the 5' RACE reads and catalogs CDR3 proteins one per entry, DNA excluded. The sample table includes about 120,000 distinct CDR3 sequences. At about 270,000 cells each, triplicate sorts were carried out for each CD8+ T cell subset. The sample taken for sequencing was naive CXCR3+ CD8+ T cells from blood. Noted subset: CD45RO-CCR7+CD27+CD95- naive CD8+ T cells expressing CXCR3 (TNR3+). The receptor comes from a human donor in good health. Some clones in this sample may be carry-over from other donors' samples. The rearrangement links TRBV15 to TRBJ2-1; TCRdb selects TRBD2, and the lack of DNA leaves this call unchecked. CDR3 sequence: CATSRGTSGIHNEQFF.